One sample yielded the 7 T cell receptor beta chains listed below, sequenced in a study of blood T cell repertoires in COVID-19. Profiling relied on immunoSEQ multiplex PCR, and the TCRdb table lists in-frame clones only, not all of them. The data hold under 100,000 clones, with 65% to 85% observed a single time. What was sequenced was peripheral blood. Receptors were obtained from a woman aged 60-70 years with acute or convalescent COVID-19.

The J gene is TRBJ2-7, the V gene TRBV5-1; 11 bases agree with TRBD1. The CDR3 sequence is 15 residues long. V dropped 5 bases and J dropped 1; count of bases not matched to a gene: 5. From germline, CDR1 is SGHRS and CDR2 YFSETQ. CDR3 coding DNA: TGCGCCAGCAGTCCGGGACAGGGGGGATCCTACGAGCAGTACTTC. Protein sequence: CASSPGQGGSYEQYF. Variable domain in full (rest from reference TRBV5-1 and TRBJ2-7): KAGVTQTPRYLIKTRGQQVTLSCSPISGHRSVSWYQQTPGQGLQFLFEYFSETQRNKGNFPGRFSGRQFSNSRSEMNVSTLELGDSALYLCASSPGQGGSYEQYFGPGTRLTVT.

The gene calls are TRBV6-6 and TRBJ1-3; weak D call: TRBD1 (5 bases). Trimming left V 5 bases short and J 2 bases short, with 10 bases between. The CDR3 length is 14 residues. Germline assignment: CDR1 MNHNY and CDR2 SVGAGI (reference sequence). DNA of the CDR3: TGTGCCAGCAGTCCCCGGGGGGCTGGAAACACCATATATTTT. The encoded protein is CASSPRGAGNTIYF.

This sequence joins TRBV5-8 and TRBJ2-1; TRBD2 aligns across 9 bases. The germline gives CDR1 SGHTS, CDR2 YDEGEE. This CDR3 has 17 residues. The junction had 8 bases not matched to a gene; V was cut back by 2 bases and J by 2 bases. The CDR3, as DNA: TGTGCCAGCAGCTTAAGTAGCGGGGGAAGACCCTACAATGAGCAGTTCTTC. It codes for CASSLSSGGRPYNEQFF. The whole variable domain, remainder taken from reference TRBV5-8 and TRBJ2-1, is EAGVTQSPTHLIKTRGQQATLRCSPISGHTSVYWYQQALGLGLQFLLWYDEGEERNRGNFPPRFSGRQFPNYSSELNVNALELEDSALYLCASSLSSGGRPYNEQFFGPGTRLTVL.

V usage is TRBV2 and J usage is TRBJ1-1; no clear D. This CDR3 spans 13 amino acids. Germline-derived CDR1 and CDR2 are SNHLY and FYNNEI. Trimming shortened V by 1 base and J by 0 bases, and 3 bases separated the two germline ends. For the CDR3, the DNA is TGTGCCAGCAGTGAAGACATGAACACTGAAGCTTTCTTT. Translation: CASSEDMNTEAFF.

V usage is TRBV7-2 and J usage is TRBJ2-7; TRBD1 might be the D (6 bases). V was shortened by 5 bases and J by 6 bases, with 14 bases between the two germline ends. Looked up from germline, CDR1 is SGHTA and CDR2 is FQGNSA. The CDR3 sequence is 13 residues long. CDR3 residues: CASSRTGTLEQYF. The CDR3 DNA reads as TGTGCCAGCAGCCGAACAGGGACGCTCGAGCAGTACTTC.

The chain links TRBV11-2 to TRBJ2-7, with 10 positions matching TRBD1. The V and J ends lost 4 bases and 3 bases, in that order; junction bases with no gene match: 6. This CDR3 is 15 amino acids long. Looked up from germline, CDR1 is SGHAT and CDR2 is FQNNGV. The CDR3 region has the DNA TGTGCCAGCAGCTGGGGACAGGGGCCGATCTACGAGCAGTACTTC. Its translation: CASSWGQGPIYEQYF.

This chain joins TRBV9 and TRBJ1-3; 7 bases fit TRBD1. Germline V lookup: CDR1 SGDLS, CDR2 YYNGEE. Trimming took 0 bases from V and 0 from J; bases not matched to a gene: 6. CDR3 length equals 17 residues. The CDR3 sequence: CASSVGGQLSSGNTIYF. In DNA form, the CDR3 reads TGTGCCAGCAGCGTAGGGGGACAGCTTAGCTCTGGAAACACCATATATTTT.